A selection of T cell receptor beta chains follows, all from one sample in a study of Ad26.COV2.S vaccination and SARS-CoV-2 variants. This table comes from immunoSEQ multiplex PCR, and its TCRdb copy is limited to in-frame clones, with some not included. Altogether roughly 330,000 clones are present, 90% being singletons, with the ten largest covering around 5%. Sequencing was performed on peripheral blood, taken in a trial of Ad26.COV2.S vaccine versus placebo. All receptors come from a person between 18 and 65 years old who received the Ad26.COV2.S COVID-19 vaccine or a placebo. The CDR3 runs from the conserved cysteine through the conserved F or W. A D gene is named only where the DNA matches it firmly. For some rows the clone size is stated as once, few or many, or as a class when expanded; others skip it.

j_call	clone_size	v_call	d_call	cdr3_aa	cdr3_nt
TRBJ1-5	NA	TRBV2	TRBD1	CASTGDRGVQPQHF	TGTGCCAGCACGGGCGACAGGGGGGTTCAGCCCCAGCATTTT
TRBJ1-5	once	TRBV7-2	TRBD1	CASSTGTGDQPQHF	TGTGCCAGCAGCACCGGGACAGGTGATCAGCCCCAGCATTTT
TRBJ1-6	NA	TRBV6-5	NA	CASRRNSPLHF	TGTGCCAGCAGGAGGAATTCACCCCTCCACTTT
TRBJ2-1	NA	TRBV29-1	NA	CSVEGTAGGAGINEQFF	TGCAGCGTCGAAGGGACTGCCGGGGGTGCGGGTATCAATGAGCAGTTCTTC
TRBJ1-5	NA	TRBV12-3/TRBV12-4	NA	CASSFRFQPQHF	TGTGCCAGCAGTTTTCGTTTCCAGCCCCAGCATTTT
TRBJ1-4	NA	TRBV7-9	TRBD1	CASSARDSWDNEKLFF	TGTGCCAGCAGCGCCAGGGACAGCTGGGATAATGAAAAACTGTTTTTT
TRBJ2-1	NA	TRBV6-5	TRBD1	CASSYSGTGSFEQFF	TGTGCCAGCAGTTACTCTGGGACAGGGTCGTTTGAGCAGTTCTTC
TRBJ2-7	NA	TRBV6-6	NA	CASSYSREEQYF	TGTGCCAGCAGTTACTCGAGGGAGGAGCAGTACTTC
TRBJ1-1	NA	TRBV7-9	NA	CASSLPLGGLSTEAFF	TGTGCCAGCAGCTTACCACTGGGGGGGTTGAGCACTGAAGCTTTCTTT
TRBJ1-3	NA	TRBV10-3	NA	CAISESDRTINTIYF	TGTGCCATCAGTGAGTCTGACAGAACGATAAACACCATATATTTT
TRBJ1-2	NA	TRBV11-3	NA	CASSLEGTDGYTF	TGTGCCAGCAGCTTAGAGGGCACCGATGGCTACACCTTC
TRBJ2-7	once	TRBV7-2	NA	CASSLVFEQYF	TGTGCCAGCAGCTTAGTTTTCGAGCAGTACTTC
TRBJ2-1	NA	TRBV6-5	NA	CASSFYGLYNEQFF	TGTGCCAGCAGCTTTTATGGGCTATACAATGAGCAGTTCTTC
TRBJ1-5	once	TRBV7-9	NA	CASSLNYQPQHF	TGTGCCAGCAGCTTAAACTATCAGCCCCAGCATTTT
TRBJ1-1	NA	TRBV29-1	NA	CSAMDGGNTEAFF	TGCAGCGCCATGGACGGAGGGAACACTGAAGCTTTCTTT